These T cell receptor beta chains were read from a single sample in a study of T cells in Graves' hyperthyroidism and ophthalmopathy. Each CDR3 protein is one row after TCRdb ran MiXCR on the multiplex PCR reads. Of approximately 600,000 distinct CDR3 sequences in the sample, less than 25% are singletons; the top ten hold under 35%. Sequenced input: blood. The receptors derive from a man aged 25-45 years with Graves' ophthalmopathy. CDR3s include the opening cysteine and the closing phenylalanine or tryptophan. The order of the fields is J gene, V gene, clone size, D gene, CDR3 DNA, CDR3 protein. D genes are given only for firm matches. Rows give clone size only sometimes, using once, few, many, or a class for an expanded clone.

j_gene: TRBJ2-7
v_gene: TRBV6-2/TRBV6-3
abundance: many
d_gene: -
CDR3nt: TGTGCCAGCAGTTATATAGCGGCCGACGGCTACGAGCAGTACTTC
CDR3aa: CASSYIAADGYEQYF

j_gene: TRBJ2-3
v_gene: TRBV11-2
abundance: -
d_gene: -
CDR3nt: TGTGCCAGCAGCTTACCAAACACAGATACGCAGTATTTT
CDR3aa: CASSLPNTDTQYF

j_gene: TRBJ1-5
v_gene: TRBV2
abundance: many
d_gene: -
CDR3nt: TGTGCCAGCAGTACAGGGAACAATCAGCCCCAGCATTTT
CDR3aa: CASSTGNNQPQHF

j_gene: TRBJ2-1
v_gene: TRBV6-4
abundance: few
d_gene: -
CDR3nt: TGTGCCAGCACCCCTGCAAACTCCTACAATGAGCAGTTCTTC
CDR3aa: CASTPANSYNEQFF

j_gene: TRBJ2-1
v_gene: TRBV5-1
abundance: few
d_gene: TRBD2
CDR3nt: TGTGCCAGCAGCTTAGTAGCGGGAGGTCCCAATGAGCAGTTCTTC
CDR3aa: CASSLVAGGPNEQFF

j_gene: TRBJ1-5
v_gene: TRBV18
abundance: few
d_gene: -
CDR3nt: TGTGCCAGCTCACCCCCGGGTGGGGGTCAGCCCCAGCATTTT
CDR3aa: CASSPPGGGQPQHF

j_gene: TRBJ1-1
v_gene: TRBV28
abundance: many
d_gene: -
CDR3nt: TGTGCCAGCAGTCTTAAGCTTATGAACACTGAAGCTTTCTTT
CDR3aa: CASSLKLMNTEAFF

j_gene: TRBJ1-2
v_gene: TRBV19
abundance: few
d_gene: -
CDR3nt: TGTGCCAGTAGTATAGCGGTGGAACTCTATGGCTACACCTTC
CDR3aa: CASSIAVELYGYTF

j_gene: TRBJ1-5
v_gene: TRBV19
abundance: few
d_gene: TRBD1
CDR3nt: TGTGCCAGCAAACAAGGGGGCGCGGTAGGTCAGCCCCAGCATTTT
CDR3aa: CASKQGGAVGQPQHF

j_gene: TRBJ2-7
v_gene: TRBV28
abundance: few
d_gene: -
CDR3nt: TGTGCCAGCAGTTTCCACGGACGGGTCTACGAGCAGTACTTC
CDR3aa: CASSFHGRVYEQYF

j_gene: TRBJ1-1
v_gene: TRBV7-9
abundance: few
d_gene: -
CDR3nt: TGTGCCAGCAGCGCCCAGGCCAGTTGGGCGCCGAACACTGAAGCTTTCTTT
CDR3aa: CASSAQASWAPNTEAFF

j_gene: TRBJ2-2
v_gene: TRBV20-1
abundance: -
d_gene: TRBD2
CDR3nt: TGCAGTGCTGCCCCAGGACTAGCGGAGAACACCGGGGAGCTGTTTTTT
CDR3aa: CSAAPGLAENTGELFF

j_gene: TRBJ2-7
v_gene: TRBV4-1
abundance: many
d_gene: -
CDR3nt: TGTGCCAGCAGCCAGGACGGCTACGAGCAGTACTTC
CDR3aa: CASSQDGYEQYF

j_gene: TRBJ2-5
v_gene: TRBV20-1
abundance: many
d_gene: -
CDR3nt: TGCAGTGCTAGGACGGGAGTCCAAGAGACCCAGTACTTC
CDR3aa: CSARTGVQETQYF

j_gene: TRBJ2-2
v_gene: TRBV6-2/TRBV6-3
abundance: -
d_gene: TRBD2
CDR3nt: TGTGCCAGCAGCCCCGGACTAGCGGTGAACACCGGGGAGCTGCTTTTT
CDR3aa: CASSPGLAVNTGELLF

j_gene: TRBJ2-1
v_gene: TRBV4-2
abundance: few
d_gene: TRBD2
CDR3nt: TGTGCCAGCAGCAAAAGGGTAGCGGGAGGGGTCAATGAGCAGTTCTTC
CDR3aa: CASSKRVAGGVNEQFF

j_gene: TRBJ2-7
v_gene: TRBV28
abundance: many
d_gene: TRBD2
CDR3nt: TGTGCCAGCAGTTTGACAAGCGGGACCTACGAGCAGTACTTC
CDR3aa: CASSLTSGTYEQYF

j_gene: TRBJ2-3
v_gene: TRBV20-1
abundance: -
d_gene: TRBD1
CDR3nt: TGCAGTGCTGCCCGGGACAGAAGCACAGATACGCAGTATTTT
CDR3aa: CSAARDRSTDTQYF

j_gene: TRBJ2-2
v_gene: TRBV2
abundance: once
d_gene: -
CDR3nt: TGTGCCAGCTCAATTGGGGAATACACCGGGGAGCCGTTTTTT
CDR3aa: CASSIGEYTGEPFF

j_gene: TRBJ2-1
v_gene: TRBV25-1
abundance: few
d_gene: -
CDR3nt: TGTGCCAGCAGTGACCCCACGGCTAATGAGCAGTTCTTC
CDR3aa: CASSDPTANEQFF

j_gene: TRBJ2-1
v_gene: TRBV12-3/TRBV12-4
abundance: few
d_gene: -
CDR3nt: TGTGCCAGCAGTACAGGGCAACTCTCCTACAATGAGCAGTTCTTC
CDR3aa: CASSTGQLSYNEQFF

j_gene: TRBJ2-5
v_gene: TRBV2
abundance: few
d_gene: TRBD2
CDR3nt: TGTGCCAGCAGGAGCGGGAGGGGTGAGACCCAGTACTTC
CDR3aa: CASRSGRGETQYF

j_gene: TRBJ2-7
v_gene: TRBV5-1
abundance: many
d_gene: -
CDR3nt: TGCGCCAGCACGGACTACTACGAGCAGTACTTC
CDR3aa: CASTDYYEQYF

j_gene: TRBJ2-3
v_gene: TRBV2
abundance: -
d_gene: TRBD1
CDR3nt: TGTGCCAGCAGTGAAATGGGACAGGGAAGCACAGATACGCAGTATTTT
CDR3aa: CASSEMGQGSTDTQYF

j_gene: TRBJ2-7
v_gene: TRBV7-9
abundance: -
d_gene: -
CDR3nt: TGTGCCAGCAGCTCCGAGACTACCTCCTACGAGCAGTACTTC
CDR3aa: CASSSETTSYEQYF

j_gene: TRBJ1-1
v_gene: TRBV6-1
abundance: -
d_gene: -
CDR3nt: TGTGCCAGCAGTCCATACACTTATATGAACACTGAAGCTTTCTTT
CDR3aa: CASSPYTYMNTEAFF

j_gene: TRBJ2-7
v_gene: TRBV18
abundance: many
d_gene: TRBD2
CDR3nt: TGTGCCAGCTCAACGGGGGGTCGAGTCGAGCAGTACTTC
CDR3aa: CASSTGGRVEQYF

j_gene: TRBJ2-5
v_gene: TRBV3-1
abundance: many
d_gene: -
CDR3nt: TGTGCCAGCAGCCAAATGACGGAGACCCAGTACTTC
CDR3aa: CASSQMTETQYF

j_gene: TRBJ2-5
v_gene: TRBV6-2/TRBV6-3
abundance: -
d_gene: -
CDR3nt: TGTGCCAGCAGGGCCGCTTTGGGAGGCAAAGAGACCCAGTACTTC
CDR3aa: CASRAALGGKETQYF

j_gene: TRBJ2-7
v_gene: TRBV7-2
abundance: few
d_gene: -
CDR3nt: TGTGCCAGCAGCCCGGACCCTAACTACTACGAGCAGTACTTC
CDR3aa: CASSPDPNYYEQYF